Reported below is one TCR beta chain. Its antigen is currently unknown. This record belongs to a study of cytomegalovirus exposure and HLA in healthy donors. Study observations and caveats: The study found most TCR sequences rare, yet found some public TCRs in many donors. A later analysis reportedly found that, within productive TCRs, an Asian-associated ancestry cluster had fewer N-insertions than the mean observed across the roughly 700 donors. In most subjects, TCR beta sequences reportedly gave accurate predictions of HLA-A and HLA-B alleles.

Amplification used 60 Vbeta primers and 13 Jbeta primers. The data were produced by immunoSEQ multiplex PCR, yet TCRdb's version contains in-frame clones alone and is incomplete. The sample has tens of thousands of clones. The CDR3 is 13 residues long. Germline CDR1 reads SGHTS; CDR2 reads YDEGEE. Germline trimming cut 4 bases from V and 8 bases from J; bases unmatched to any gene: 5. This receptor was taken from a woman in her 30s in good health and CMV-seropositive. The J gene is TRBJ1-4, the V gene TRBV5-8; 7 nucleotides agree with TRBD1. Sequencing was performed on PBMCs. This CDR3 is CASSPQGREKLFF. The CDR3 nucleotides are TGTGCCAGCAGCCCACAGGGGCGCGAAAAACTGTTTTTT.